One sample yielded the 28 T cell receptor beta chains listed below, sequenced in a study of CD8 T cells in Susac syndrome. Roughly 0.45 to 1 ug RNA was reverse transcribed with random hexamers. TCRdb recomputed calls from the immunoSEQ multiplex PCR reads with MiXCR, one row per CDR3 protein. The sample records under 95,000 distinct CDR3 sequences, just under 95% being singletons. The sample was CD8+ T cells from PBMCs. Every receptor here comes from a human donor with Susac syndrome.

This rearrangement joins TRBV4-1 to TRBJ2-1, with 9 bases aligning to TRBD1. This CDR3 contains 15 residues. V was pared by 5 bases and J by 6 bases, with 8 bases of the junction left unmatched. Germline V CDR1 and CDR2: MGHRA, YSYEKL. CDR3 nucleotides: TGCGCCAGCAGCGTAGAGACAGGGGGACGCAATGAGCAGTTCTTC. Its protein product is CASSVETGGRNEQFF.

J is TRBJ1-5 and V is TRBV12-3 or TRBV12-4, with D perhaps TRBD1 (5 bases). V shed 5 bases and J shed 2 bases, with 16 bases lying between them. The CDR3 is made up of 16 amino acids. The CDR3 DNA reads TGTGCCAGCAGTGGGGCTGGAACGTATGGCAATCAGCCCCAGCATTTT. Amino acid sequence: CASSGAGTYGNQPQHF.

The chain uses TRBV29-1 and TRBJ2-1; 9 bases align to TRBD2. Germline V gene sequence: CDR1 SQVTM, CDR2 ANQGSEA. V lost 1 base, J lost 7 bases, and 5 bases stayed unmatched. CDR3 length: 14 amino acids. The CDR3 is CSVEGGTSRNEQFF. CDR3 in DNA: TGCAGCGTTGAAGGGGGGACTAGCCGGAATGAGCAGTTCTTC.

The chain couples TRBV14 to TRBJ2-1; 11 positions match TRBD2. The CDR3 is 17 amino acids. Germline CDR1 SGHDN, CDR2 FVKESK. V dropped 4 bases and J dropped 1; count of bases not matched to a gene: 6. DNA for the CDR3: TGTGCCAGCAGCCCCTTAGCGGGAGGGGAATCCTACAATGAGCAGTTCTTC. This translates into CASSPLAGGESYNEQFF.

V gene TRBV20-1 combines with J gene TRBJ2-7, with D perhaps matching TRBD1 (6 bases). The ends were cut back, 0 bases at V and 4 bases at J, with 19 bases in the middle. CDR3 length equals 16 residues. From germline, CDR1 is DFQATT and CDR2 SNEGSKA (reference sequence). The CDR3: CSARDYAGAGVYEQYF. The CDR3 nucleotides read TGCAGTGCTAGAGATTATGCCGGGGCAGGGGTTTACGAGCAGTACTTC.

This sequence joins TRBV4-1 and TRBJ2-7, with TRBD2 matching over 11 bases. With 1 base clipped from V and 10 bases from J, the junction kept 6 bases outside the gene matches. Germline V CDR1 and CDR2: MGHRA, YSYEKL. The CDR3 totals 14 residues. This chain's CDR3 is CASSQAGLAGPQYF. Written as DNA, the CDR3 is TGCGCCAGCAGCCAAGCTGGACTAGCGGGCCCCCAGTACTTC.

The genes are TRBV7-2 and TRBJ2-1, with TRBD2 matching over 11 bases. Per germline, CDR1 SGHTA and CDR2 FQGNSA. CDR3 length: 15 residues. The V gene end was trimmed by 5 bases and the J gene end by 4 bases; junction bases not matched to a gene: 4. DNA for the CDR3: TGTGCCAGCAGCGACGGGACTAGCGGTTACAATGAGCAGTTCTTC. Translating it yields CASSDGTSGYNEQFF.

J is TRBJ2-5 and V is TRBV29-1; the match to TRBD2 covers 12 bases. Trimming removed 2 bases from V and 7 bases from J; junction bases left unmatched: 11. The length of the CDR3 is 16 residues. Germline values: CDR1 SQVTM, CDR2 ANQGSEA. The CDR3 coding sequence is TGCAGCGTTGAACTAGCGGGAGGGCCTTATAAGGTGACCCAGTACTTC. As protein: CSVELAGGPYKVTQYF.

The chain recombines TRBV29-1 with TRBJ2-3, with D perhaps matching TRBD2 (5 bases). The germline V and J ends were trimmed by 0 bases and 3 bases, with 7 bases remaining between them. Germline CDR1 is SQVTM and CDR2 is ANQGSEA. This CDR3 is built from 13 residues. CDR3 in amino acids: CSVEEGSTDTQYF. In DNA form, the CDR3 reads TGCAGCGTTGAAGAGGGGAGTACAGATACGCAGTATTTT.

V is TRBV30 and J is TRBJ2-7; 7 nucleotides match TRBD2. With V trimmed by 3 bases and J by 7 bases, 6 bases remained unmatched. This CDR3 spans 12 amino acids. The germline V gene has CDR1 GTSNPN and CDR2 SVGIG (reference sequence). The CDR3 DNA sequence: TGTGCCTGGAGCCCCGGGAGGCCGGAGCAGTACTTC. It encodes CAWSPGRPEQYF.

The genes are TRBV19 and TRBJ2-3; the D call may be TRBD1 or TRBD2 (6 bases each). The CDR3 is 15 residues long. The germline V gene has CDR1 LNHDA and CDR2 SQIVND (reference sequence). V was clipped by 6 bases and J by 4 bases, with 17 bases between them. CDR3 sequence: CASRLSPGAADTQYF. DNA of the CDR3: TGTGCCAGTAGGCTGTCCCCGGGGGCTGCAGATACGCAGTATTTT. The variable domain in full, with the rest retrieved from reference TRBV19 and TRBJ2-3, is DGGITQSPKYLFRKEGQNVTLSCEQNLNHDAMYWYRQDPGQGLRLIYYSQIVNDFQKGDIAEGYSVSREKKESFPLTVTSAQKNPTAFYLCASRLSPGAADTQYFGPGTRLTVL.

This sequence joins TRBV7-9 and TRBJ2-1, with 7 positions matching TRBD2. Germline V gene sequence: CDR1 SEHNR, CDR2 FQNEAQ (reference sequence). Unmatched junction bases numbered 5, after V lost 4 bases and J lost 2 bases. This CDR3 is 15 amino acids long. In nucleotides, the CDR3 is TGTGCCAGCAGCTACCTAGCGGATACCTACAATGAGCAGTTCTTC. Protein sequence: CASSYLADTYNEQFF. The full variable domain, its missing parts supplied by reference TRBV7-9 and TRBJ2-1, is DTGVSQNPRHKITKRGQNVTFRCDPISEHNRLYWYRQTLGQGPEFLTYFQNEAQLEKSRLLSDRFSAERPKGSFSTLEIQRTEQGDSAMYLCASSYLADTYNEQFFGPGTRLTVL.

The gene calls are TRBV9 and TRBJ2-1; 10 bases align to TRBD2. This CDR3 is built from 17 residues. V lost 0 bases, J lost 3 bases, and 6 bases stayed unmatched. From germline, CDR1 is SGDLS and CDR2 YYNGEE. CDR3 sequence reads: CASSVEAGGPNYNEQFF. CDR3 nucleotides: TGTGCCAGCAGCGTAGAAGCGGGAGGGCCCAACTACAATGAGCAGTTCTTC.

This chain connects TRBV3-1 to TRBJ2-5; D remains ambiguous. This CDR3 is 13 amino acids long. The ends were cut back, 1 base at V and 3 bases at J, with 6 bases in the middle. Germline V lookup: CDR1 LGHDT, CDR2 YNNKEL (reference sequence). The CDR3 region is CASSQVLEETQYF. CDR3 DNA sequence: TGTGCCAGCAGCCAAGTCTTGGAAGAGACCCAGTACTTC.

Only one count was recorded for this clonotype. The rearrangement joins TRBV7-9 to TRBJ2-7; 7 bases map to TRBD1. This CDR3 contains 14 residues. V lost 4 bases to trimming and J lost 1 base; unmatched junction nucleotides: 4. Germline CDR1 is SEHNR and CDR2 is FQNEAQ (reference sequence). Here the CDR3 reads CASSSPGQSYEQYF. As DNA, the CDR3 is TGTGCCAGCAGCTCTCCGGGACAGTCCTACGAGCAGTACTTC. Complete variable domain (other parts from reference TRBV7-9 and TRBJ2-7): DTGVSQNPRHKITKRGQNVTFRCDPISEHNRLYWYRQTLGQGPEFLTYFQNEAQLEKSRLLSDRFSAERPKGSFSTLEIQRTEQGDSAMYLCASSSPGQSYEQYFGPGTRLTVT.

CDR3 protein: CASSQGGTATYEQYF. In DNA form, the CDR3 reads TGCGCCAGCAGCCAAGGTGGGACTGCAACCTACGAGCAGTACTTC. This chain connects TRBV4-1 to TRBJ2-7; maybe TRBD2 (6 bases). Per germline, CDR1 MGHRA and CDR2 YSYEKL. V dropped 1 base and J dropped 2 bases, with 12 bases sitting between them. The CDR3 is made up of 15 amino acids.

This chain joins TRBV20-1 and TRBJ2-7; D may be TRBD2 (6 bases). Per germline, CDR1 DFQATT and CDR2 SNEGSKA (reference sequence). V was pared by 6 bases and J by 3 bases, with 24 bases between. CDR3 length: 16 amino acids. The CDR3 loop is CSAVPRLVRVSYEQYF. In nucleotides, the CDR3 is TGCAGTGCCGTCCCCCGACTAGTCCGAGTGAGCTACGAGCAGTACTTC.

The chain couples TRBV29-1 to TRBJ2-1; 8 bases fit TRBD2. V dropped 3 bases and J dropped 3; count of bases not matched to a gene: 1. The CDR3 has 13 amino acids. CDR1 is SQVTM and CDR2 is ANQGSEA in the germline V gene. CDR3 DNA: TGCAGCGTTGACCGGGAGGGCTACAATGAGCAGTTCTTC. This translates into CSVDREGYNEQFF.

The rearrangement links TRBV27 to TRBJ1-5; D is undetermined. Germline CDR1 MNHEY, CDR2 SMNVEV (reference sequence). The CDR3 is made up of 9 amino acids. V dropped 8 bases and J dropped 6 bases, with 2 bases sitting between them. The CDR3 here is CASVQPQHF. The CDR3 DNA follows: TGTGCCAGCGTTCAGCCCCAGCATTTT.

The genes are TRBV20-1 and TRBJ1-5; unclear D gene. Deletions cut 0 bases from V and 3 bases from J, with 12 bases between. The CDR3 covers 15 residues. Germline CDR1 and CDR2: DFQATT and SNEGSKA (reference sequence). CDR3 protein: CSARDLGRDNQPQHF. The CDR3 DNA sequence: TGCAGTGCTAGAGATCTGGGAAGGGACAATCAGCCCCAGCATTTT.

This chain links TRBV6-4 with TRBJ1-4; perhaps TRBD1 as D (5 bases). The CDR3 covers 15 residues. Germline V gene sequence: CDR1 MRHNA, CDR2 SNTAGT. Trimming stripped 4 bases from V and 0 bases from J, with 9 bases between. The CDR3 is CASSGRQSTNEKLFF. The CDR3, as DNA: TGTGCCAGCAGTGGAAGACAGTCAACTAATGAAAAACTGTTTTTT.

The sample holds one count of this clonotype. CDR3 bases: TGCGCCAGCAGCTCGGGACAGGGGGAAGCTTCGTTTGGCTACACCTTC. Translating it yields CASSSGQGEASFGYTF. The chain joins TRBV5-1 to TRBJ1-2; 11 bases are a match to TRBD1. With 3 bases clipped from V and 7 bases from J, the junction kept 11 bases outside the gene matches. CDR1 is SGHRS and CDR2 is YFSETQ in the germline V gene. The CDR3 has 16 amino acids.

The rearrangement uses TRBV27 and TRBJ2-1, with a possible D match to TRBD2 (6 bases). This CDR3 comprises 15 residues. The germline V and J ends were trimmed by 5 bases and 0 bases, with 11 bases remaining between them. Germline CDR1 MNHEY, CDR2 SMNVEV (reference sequence). The CDR3 bases are TGTGCCAGCAGTCCGGGAGCCCTCTCCTACAATGAGCAGTTCTTC. Encoded protein: CASSPGALSYNEQFF.

The rearrangement uses TRBV7-6 and TRBJ2-3; a possible D gene is TRBD1 (6 bases). V was pared by 5 bases and J by 12 bases, with 15 bases between. CDR1 is SGHVS, CDR2 FNYEAQ, per germline. The CDR3 extends over 12 amino acids. This CDR3 is CASSPGGWDQYF. CDR3 sequence (DNA): TGTGCCAGCAGCCCTGGGGGCTGGGACCAGTATTTT.

V usage is TRBV5-6 and J usage is TRBJ1-5; possible D gene TRBD1, 6 bases. This CDR3 spans 16 amino acids. The germline V and J ends were trimmed by 5 bases and 3 bases, with 18 bases remaining between them. Germline V lookup: CDR1 SGHDT, CDR2 YYEEEE. This CDR3 is CASSHSGGRDNQPQHF. The DNA of the CDR3 is TGTGCCAGCAGTCATAGCGGGGGGCGCGACAATCAGCCCCAGCATTTT.

The chain employs TRBV7-9 and TRBJ2-6; tentatively, D is TRBD1 (6 bases). Trimming shortened V by 10 bases and J by 2 bases, and 15 bases separated the two germline ends. CDR3 length: 15 amino acids. CDR1 is SEHNR and CDR2 is FQNEAQ in the germline V gene (reference sequence). CDR3 residues: CATTPRTAGANVLTF. For the CDR3, the DNA is TGTGCCACCACTCCAAGGACAGCTGGGGCCAACGTCCTGACTTTC.

The chain has TRBV18 and TRBJ2-7; TRBD1 matches 7 bases. This CDR3 is 14 amino acids long. Germline CDR1 and CDR2: KGHSH and LQKENI. V shed 6 bases and J 4 bases; nucleotides not matched to a gene: 9. In DNA form, the CDR3 reads TGTGCCAGCTCTCAGACAGGGTTGGTGTACGAGCAGTACTTC. The encoded protein is CASSQTGLVYEQYF. The full variable domain, in which reference TRBV18 and TRBJ2-7 provide the parts outside the CDR3, is NAGVMQNPRHLVRRRGQEARLRCSPMKGHSHVYWYRQLPEEGLKFMVYLQKENIIDESGMPKERFSAEFPKEGPSILRIQQVVRGDSAAYFCASSQTGLVYEQYFGPGTRLTVT.

The chain links TRBV4-1 to TRBJ2-7, with 12 bases that match TRBD1. V gave up 7 bases and J gave up 6 bases; unmatched junction bases: 10. In germline, CDR1 is MGHRA, CDR2 YSYEKL. CDR3 size: 15 residues. CDR3 nucleotides: TGCGCCAGCAATGATAGGGGACAGGGGGCAGGCGAGCAGTACTTC. Encoded protein: CASNDRGQGAGEQYF.